This is a list of T cell receptor beta chains from one sample in a study of cytomegalovirus exposure and HLA in healthy donors. The data were produced by immunoSEQ multiplex PCR, yet TCRdb's version contains in-frame clones alone and is incomplete. This table has over 95,000 clones, around 77% appearing once. The sequenced material came from PBMCs. The receptors originated from a man aged 40-49 years in good health and CMV-seronegative. Both conserved end residues are part of each CDR3. D genes are given only for firm matches. Some rows have no size entry. The others give once, few or many, or a class for an expanded clone.

TRBJ2-7	TRBD2	few	TRBV6-5	CASSFAGGRTLEQYF	TGTGCCAGCAGTTTCGCGGGGGGGCGAACCTTAGAGCAGTACTTC
TRBJ1-4	TRBD1	.	TRBV7-9	CASSLGTGGAKKLFF	TGTGCCAGCAGCTTAGGGACAGGGGGCGCGAAAAAACTGTTTTTT
TRBJ1-2	.	.	TRBV19	CASSIGPGISYYGYTF	TGTGCCAGTAGTATAGGCCCAGGGATATCTTACTATGGCTACACCTTC
TRBJ2-5	.	.	TRBV6-5	CASTHPTFPQETQYF	TGTGCCAGCACCCACCCCACTTTCCCTCAAGAGACCCAGTACTTC
TRBJ2-3	.	.	TRBV19	CASSIGPRRGVGDTQYF	TGTGCCAGTAGTATAGGCCCCCGGCGGGGTGTAGGAGATACGCAGTATTTT
TRBJ1-1	.	.	TRBV4-1	CASSHPTGRNTEAFF	TGCGCCAGCAGCCACCCCACAGGGAGGAACACTGAAGCTTTCTTT
TRBJ2-7	.	.	TRBV11-2	CASSLTESYEQYF	TGTGCCAGCAGCTTAACAGAATCCTACGAGCAGTACTTC
TRBJ1-6	.	.	TRBV6-5	CASTRSSYNSPLHF	TGTGCCAGCACTAGGAGCTCCTATAATTCACCCCTCCACTTT
TRBJ1-1	.	.	TRBV7-8	CASRAVALNTEAFF	TGTGCCAGCAGGGCAGTGGCCTTGAACACTGAAGCTTTCTTT
TRBJ1-4	TRBD1	few	TRBV19	CASSPRTGQGLEKLFF	TGTGCCAGTAGTCCACGGACGGGACAGGGACTTGAAAAACTGTTTTTT
TRBJ2-2	.	.	TRBV30	CAWSGGFNTGELFF	TGTGCCTGGAGTGGAGGCTTTAACACCGGGGAGCTGTTTTTT
TRBJ1-3	.	.	TRBV5-1	CASSFQGRSGNTIYF	TGCGCCAGCAGCTTCCAGGGCCGCTCTGGAAACACCATATATTTT
TRBJ1-4	.	.	TRBV27	CASRGTLGSTNEKLFF	TGTGCCAGCAGAGGGACTTTGGGTTCAACTAATGAAAAACTGTTTTTT
TRBJ2-5	.	.	TRBV29-1	CSVLVMAEQETQYF	TGCAGCGTTCTCGTAATGGCGGAGCAAGAGACCCAGTACTTC
TRBJ2-1	TRBD1	once	TRBV18	CASSPTGTAYNEQFF	TGTGCCAGCTCACCAACTGGGACAGCCTACAATGAGCAGTTCTTC
TRBJ2-3	.	few	TRBV27	CATVGLSTDTQYF	TGTGCCACCGTGGGACTTAGCACAGATACGCAGTATTTT
TRBJ2-7	TRBD2	.	TRBV19	CASSRRERGYEQYF	TGTGCCAGTAGTCGGCGGGAGAGGGGCTACGAGCAGTACTTC
TRBJ1-3	TRBD1	.	TRBV6-5	CASSYVSRQGFDTIYF	TGTGCCAGCAGTTACGTTTCTAGACAGGGGTTCGACACCATATATTTT
TRBJ1-1	.	few	TRBV6-5	CASSYSGAGTEAFF	TGTGCCAGCAGTTACTCTGGGGCTGGGACTGAAGCTTTCTTT
TRBJ2-7	.	.	TRBV5-6	CASSPLGPQDYEQYF	TGTGCCAGCAGCCCCTTGGGGCCCCAAGACTACGAGCAGTACTTC
TRBJ2-1	.	few	TRBV5-4	CASSLGPRDEQFF	TGTGCCAGCAGCTTGGGTCCTCGGGATGAGCAGTTCTTC
TRBJ1-1	.	.	TRBV5-6	CASSLLQGNTEAFF	TGTGCCAGCAGCCTTCTTCAGGGGAACACTGAAGCTTTCTTT
TRBJ1-4	TRBD1	.	TRBV18	CASSPAGTGFEKLFF	TGTGCCAGCTCACCAGCCGGGACAGGGTTTGAAAAACTGTTTTTT
TRBJ1-1	.	.	TRBV7-8	CASSLAYLEDTEAFF	TGTGCCAGCAGCTTAGCTTACCTTGAGGACACTGAAGCTTTCTTT
TRBJ1-1	.	few	TRBV1	CTSSQGGSREAFF	TGCACCAGCAGCCAAGGAGGTTCACGGGAAGCTTTCTTT
TRBJ2-1	TRBD2	medium-sized	TRBV6-6	CASSPTGGGGNEQFF	TGTGCCAGCAGCCCTACGGGGGGGGGAGGGAATGAGCAGTTCTTC